This T cell receptor beta chain derives from a study of T cells in Graves' hyperthyroidism and ophthalmopathy. Points from the study as a whole: Ophthalmopathy got predicted by the model a median around six months before its onset.

TCR beta CDR3 region amplification was performed from RNA transcripts. The primer set for the first-round RT-PCR of the TCR CDR3 was HTBI. TCRdb processed the multiplex PCR reads anew with MiXCR; each CDR3 protein has one entry. The sample has 450,000 to 700,000 distinct CDR3 sequences; roughly 50% are singletons. For Graves' hyperthyroidism to be stable, ophthalmopathy could not progress within 18 months. Patients having uncontrolled infection, another autoimmune disease, pregnancy or lactation were not included. In its sample, this clonotype was seen many times. Its antigen is unidentified. The germline gives CDR1 MGHRA, CDR2 YSYEKL. The CDR3 loop spans 13 amino acids. Deletions cut 1 base from V and 5 bases from J, with 8 bases between.

Sequenced material: peripheral blood or thyroid tissue (not recorded which). The source of this sequence is a woman aged 18-35 years with Graves' hyperthyroidism. V and J are TRBV4-1 and TRBJ2-5; D may be TRBD2 (6 bases). The CDR3 DNA reads as TGCGCCAGCAGCCAAGCTGGAGGGGAGACCCAGTACTTC. Protein sequence: CASSQAGGETQYF.